The rows below give T cell receptor beta chains drawn from one sample of a study of blood T cells in healthy people across ages. MiXCR, run by TCRdb on the 5' RACE reads, gives a single entry per CDR3 protein. The table shows roughly 1.4 million distinct CDR3 sequences, with approximately 59% occurring only once. Input material: blood. These receptors were taken from a man younger than 30 in good health. The CDR3 runs from the conserved cysteine through the conserved F or W. A D gene is named only where the DNA matches it firmly.

d_gene: -; j_gene: TRBJ2-5; v_gene: TRBV21-1; CDR3aa: CASSGYSGGALRTQYF
d_gene: -; j_gene: TRBJ2-5; v_gene: TRBV5-1; CDR3aa: CASRLGGETQYF
d_gene: -; j_gene: TRBJ2-1; v_gene: TRBV11-3; CDR3aa: CASSPGFIGNEQFF
d_gene: -; j_gene: TRBJ1-1; v_gene: TRBV29-1; CDR3aa: CSVGSRSNTEAFF
d_gene: -; j_gene: TRBJ2-2; v_gene: TRBV4-1; CDR3aa: CASSTPPKNTGELFF
d_gene: TRBD2; j_gene: TRBJ2-3; v_gene: TRBV30; CDR3aa: CAWSGLAGVTDTQYF
d_gene: -; j_gene: TRBJ2-7; v_gene: TRBV6-6; CDR3aa: CASRREGLPHYEQYF
d_gene: -; j_gene: TRBJ1-2; v_gene: TRBV28; CDR3aa: CASSPWTDMNYGYTF
d_gene: -; j_gene: TRBJ2-3; v_gene: TRBV3-1; CDR3aa: CASSQGGSTDTQYF
d_gene: -; j_gene: TRBJ1-2; v_gene: TRBV11-2; CDR3aa: CASSSPRGQSYGYTF
d_gene: -; j_gene: -; v_gene: TRBV10-3; CDR3aa: CAISGQVGLYEQYF
d_gene: -; j_gene: -; v_gene: TRBV4-2; CDR3aa: CASSKTGGKGQFF
d_gene: -; j_gene: TRBJ1-5; v_gene: TRBV7-9; CDR3aa: CASSQSESAPQHF
d_gene: -; j_gene: TRBJ2-3; v_gene: TRBV6-6; CDR3aa: CASSFAEIGYTQYF
d_gene: TRBD1; j_gene: TRBJ1-2; v_gene: TRBV4-1; CDR3aa: CASSQSRDRPRYGYTF
d_gene: TRBD1; j_gene: TRBJ1-2; v_gene: TRBV12-3/TRBV12-4; CDR3aa: CASSLDRATNYGYTF
d_gene: TRBD1; j_gene: TRBJ2-7; v_gene: TRBV3-1; CDR3aa: CASNHGDRDEQYF
d_gene: -; j_gene: TRBJ2-7; v_gene: TRBV2; CDR3aa: CASSVHSPYEQYF
d_gene: -; j_gene: TRBJ1-1; v_gene: TRBV29-1; CDR3aa: CSVELDNTEAFF
d_gene: -; j_gene: TRBJ2-2; v_gene: TRBV29-1; CDR3aa: CSVTGGGGGELFF
d_gene: -; j_gene: TRBJ2-6; v_gene: TRBV10-3; CDR3aa: CAISPLDSSGANVLTF
d_gene: -; j_gene: TRBJ2-5; v_gene: TRBV4-3; CDR3aa: CASSPYLDKMGEETQYF
d_gene: TRBD2; j_gene: TRBJ2-1; v_gene: TRBV6-1; CDR3aa: CASRSPGGLNEQFF
d_gene: -; j_gene: TRBJ1-2; v_gene: TRBV6-5; CDR3aa: CATDSGLPRGYTF
d_gene: -; j_gene: TRBJ1-4; v_gene: TRBV12-3/TRBV12-4; CDR3aa: CASSLEGSTGKLFF
d_gene: -; j_gene: TRBJ1-2; v_gene: TRBV7-2; CDR3aa: CASSPAGESYYGYTF
d_gene: -; j_gene: TRBJ1-1; v_gene: TRBV20-1; CDR3aa: CSARGLWGAEAFF
d_gene: -; j_gene: TRBJ1-1; v_gene: TRBV4-2; CDR3aa: CASSQDEWLEAFF
d_gene: TRBD1; j_gene: TRBJ1-4; v_gene: TRBV4-1; CDR3aa: CASSHPNRGANEKLFF
d_gene: -; j_gene: TRBJ2-7; v_gene: TRBV20-1; CDR3aa: CSARSRDAYEQYF
d_gene: TRBD2; j_gene: TRBJ2-2; v_gene: TRBV27; CDR3aa: CASSSTSGRAVNTGELFF
d_gene: TRBD1; j_gene: TRBJ1-2; v_gene: TRBV10-3; CDR3aa: CAISEDRVGYTF
d_gene: -; j_gene: TRBJ2-7; v_gene: TRBV28; CDR3aa: CASSLHKYEQYF
d_gene: TRBD2; j_gene: TRBJ2-2; v_gene: TRBV10-3; CDR3aa: CAISTAGTSDYTGELFF
d_gene: TRBD1; j_gene: TRBJ1-6; v_gene: TRBV10-3; CDR3aa: CAIAGTGESPPHF
d_gene: -; j_gene: TRBJ2-1; v_gene: TRBV4-1; CDR3aa: CASSQDLARRAQNEQFF
d_gene: -; j_gene: TRBJ2-3; v_gene: TRBV7-2; CDR3aa: CASSLGRGGGRGTDTQYF
d_gene: TRBD1; j_gene: TRBJ2-7; v_gene: TRBV6-5; CDR3aa: CASSYHGTGGEQYF
d_gene: -; j_gene: TRBJ2-7; v_gene: TRBV4-1; CDR3aa: CASRARTESSYEQYF
d_gene: TRBD2; j_gene: TRBJ2-3; v_gene: TRBV29-1; CDR3aa: CSVGTSGGLADTQYF
d_gene: TRBD1; j_gene: TRBJ1-4; v_gene: TRBV5-1; CDR3aa: CASSINTGDEKLFF
d_gene: -; j_gene: TRBJ1-1; v_gene: TRBV2; CDR3aa: CASTAGNTEAFF
d_gene: TRBD1; j_gene: TRBJ2-1; v_gene: TRBV18; CDR3aa: CASSATGGFGNEQFF
d_gene: -; j_gene: TRBJ1-1; v_gene: TRBV9; CDR3aa: CASSVGPVFMNTEAFF
d_gene: TRBD2; j_gene: TRBJ2-1; v_gene: TRBV28; CDR3aa: CASRDVPGLDEDEQFF
d_gene: TRBD2; j_gene: TRBJ2-1; v_gene: TRBV3-1; CDR3aa: CASSLQGLAGGPYNEQFF
d_gene: -; j_gene: TRBJ1-6; v_gene: TRBV5-1; CDR3aa: CASRSVNRPLDNSPLHF
d_gene: TRBD2; j_gene: TRBJ2-5; v_gene: TRBV29-1; CDR3aa: CSVIPHRRLAQTSQETQYF
d_gene: -; j_gene: TRBJ1-1; v_gene: TRBV21-1; CDR3aa: CASSKDRGRAFF
d_gene: TRBD1; j_gene: -; v_gene: TRBV12-5; CDR3aa: CASGLAGTGEQETQFF
d_gene: -; j_gene: TRBJ2-7; v_gene: TRBV10-1; CDR3aa: CATGGRYSYEQYF
d_gene: -; j_gene: TRBJ2-6; v_gene: TRBV27; CDR3aa: CASSLRRQNHLSGANVLTF